The clone carrying this T cell receptor beta chain turned up a few times. Its target is unknown. CD8 cells classed as naive were CD45RO-negative and positively selected for CCR7, excluding terminally differentiated effector memory CD45RA+ cells. The sample is drawn from a study of shared clonotypes between healthy human individuals. The overall study: The donor pool was made up of a couple of women and a few men aged 18 to 49. CD4 naive and CD4 memory each took three plates per donor, while CD8 naive took two and CD8 memory one.

Genomic DNA of each subset was evenly split across several immunoSEQ plates. The data were produced by immunoSEQ multiplex PCR, yet TCRdb's version contains in-frame clones alone and is incomplete. The sample has about 600,000 clones, about 98% seen once. Findings and limits, study-wide: Non-shared clonotypes had lower generation probabilities than clonotypes shared by all four sorted-subset donors.

The material sequenced was naive CD8+ T cells sorted from blood. The TCR originated in a young man in good health.

The CDR3 reads CASRGGNYGYTF. In nucleotides, the CDR3 is TGTGCCAGCAGAGGGGGTAACTATGGCTACACCTTC. The chain links TRBV28 to TRBJ1-2; a possible D gene is TRBD1 (6 bases). Germline-derived CDR1 and CDR2 are MDHEN and SYDVKM. The V gene lost 6 bases and the J gene lost 1 base, with 6 bases spanning the gap. The length of the CDR3 is 12 residues.